The present T cell receptor (beta chain) was sequenced within a study of PD-1 blockade in classical Hodgkin lymphoma. Across the study: Patients in the cohort were put on intravenous nivolumab, 3 mg/kg every 2 weeks.

Every patient relapsed after autologous stem cell transplantation, and brentuximab vedotin exposure varied. Note on this clone: Its antigen is as yet unknown.

Study-wide results and caveats: Later analyses included only patients treated at least 1 year post-ASCT.

Some clones are missing from TCRdb's copy, which holds only in-frame ones; the method was immunoSEQ multiplex PCR. The table includes about 58,000 clones, approximately 89% detected once. The CDR3 runs 13 residues. CDR1 and CDR2 (germline): SGHVS, FQNEAQ. The V and J ends lost 1 base and 6 bases respectively, with 10 bases between them. The chain uses TRBV7-8 and TRBJ2-7; D gene ambiguous. The sample here was peripheral blood mononuclear cells (PBMCs), taken before the second cycle of nivolumab. This TCR came from a human donor with classical Hodgkin lymphoma. The CDR3 bases are TGTGCCAGCAGCTTAGACGGTCGAGCCGAGCAGTACTTC. Translating gives CASSLDGRAEQYF.